One and the same sample provided the 27 T cell receptor beta chains below, sequenced in a study of T cell clones after liver transplantation. Clones were sequenced by immunoSEQ multiplex PCR, and TCRdb holds only the in-frame ones, with some missing. Found here are around 110,000 clones, 90% of them singletons; the top ten hold roughly 0.8%. Specimen: CD4+ T cells from blood, collected 12 months after liver transplant. Every receptor here comes from a human patient who received a liver transplant. Some T cells may possibly be graft donor cells.

J is TRBJ1-2 and V is TRBV6-1; no firm D call. Germline values: CDR1 MNHNS, CDR2 SASEGT. The CDR3 sequence is 14 residues long. The V end lost 3 bases, the J end lost 4 bases, and 12 bases lay between the germline ends. The CDR3 DNA follows: TGTGCCAGCAGTGAGGGAGGTGCAAGCTATGGCTACACCTTC. As protein: CASSEGGASYGYTF.

The count of this clone is one. V gene TRBV28 combines with J gene TRBJ1-2; D gene unclear. CDR1 and CDR2 from the germline V gene are MDHEN and SYDVKM. This CDR3 spans 15 amino acids. Trimming cost V 2 bases and J 7 bases, with 17 bases left between them. As DNA, the CDR3 is TGTGCCAGCAGTTTAGCGGAGCAACTCGTTCGTGGCTACACCTTC. Its translation is CASSLAEQLVRGYTF.

The chain links TRBV29-1 to TRBJ1-4; D not resolved. There are 13 residues in the CDR3. V lost 7 bases and J 0 bases, leaving 9 bases between the germline ends. The germline CDR1 and CDR2 sequences are SQVTM and ANQGSEA. This CDR3 is CSALGPTNEKLFF. CDR3 in DNA: TGCAGCGCCCTGGGCCCAACTAATGAAAAACTGTTTTTT.

The chain combines TRBV18 with TRBJ2-7; 9 nucleotides match TRBD1. From germline, CDR1 is KGHSH and CDR2 LQKENI. The CDR3 is 15 residues long. The V gene end was trimmed by 4 bases and the J gene end by 3 bases; junction bases not matched to a gene: 7. The CDR3 DNA follows: TGTGCCAGCTCACTCTCGGGACAGGGTATCTACGAGCAGTACTTC. Translated: CASSLSGQGIYEQYF.

The genes are TRBV28 and TRBJ2-5; 10 bases are a match to TRBD1. CDR3 length equals 13 residues. Germline-derived CDR1 and CDR2 are MDHEN and SYDVKM. J lost 3 bases, V lost 8 bases, and 3 bases had no gene match. The CDR3 here is CASLGQGKETQYF. CDR3 bases: TGTGCCAGCCTGGGACAGGGGAAAGAGACCCAGTACTTC.

The chain is built from TRBV7-6 and TRBJ1-1, with 9 bases lining up with TRBD1. The length of the CDR3 is 14 residues. Germline V lookup: CDR1 SGHVS, CDR2 FNYEAQ. The V gene end was trimmed by 3 bases and the J gene end by 2 bases; junction bases not matched to a gene: 1. CDR3 loop: CASSLGQGNTEAFF. DNA for the CDR3: TGTGCCAGCAGCTTGGGACAGGGAAACACTGAAGCTTTCTTT.

This chain uses TRBV29-1 with TRBJ1-2; 7 bases are a match to TRBD1. The trim removed 1 base at V and 6 bases at J, leaving 8 bases unmatched. Germline V CDR1 and CDR2: SQVTM, ANQGSEA. The CDR3 loop spans 14 amino acids. CDR3 protein: CSVEGTGRGNGYTF. For the CDR3, the DNA is TGCAGCGTTGAAGGGACAGGCCGGGGGAATGGCTACACCTTC.

V usage is TRBV12-5 and J usage is TRBJ1-1; 9 bases match TRBD1. The V segment lost 3 bases and the J segment 0 bases; nucleotides outside the gene matches: 8. The CDR3 loop spans 17 amino acids. Per germline, CDR1 LGHNT and CDR2 FRNRAP. As DNA, the CDR3 is TGTGCTAGTGGTTTCGACCCTGGGACAGGGATGAACACTGAAGCTTTCTTT. It translates to CASGFDPGTGMNTEAFF.

This chain joins TRBV5-1 and TRBJ1-3; D uncertain. The germline V gene encodes CDR1 SGHRS and CDR2 YFSETQ. The CDR3 length is 17 residues. V lost 0 bases and J lost 0, with 13 bases in between. The DNA for the CDR3 is TGCGCCAGCAGCTTGGAGGGCATCCACTCCTCTGGAAACACCATATATTTT. Residues: CASSLEGIHSSGNTIYF.

The chain links TRBV14 to TRBJ1-3, with 9 bases aligning to TRBD1. CDR3 size: 14 residues. Germline V gene data show CDR1 as SGHDN and CDR2 as FVKESK. The J segment lost 8 bases and the V segment lost 0 bases, leaving 2 bases of the junction unmatched. Written as DNA, the CDR3 is TGTGCCAGCAGCCAAGACCGGGACAGGGACACCATATATTTT. Encoded protein: CASSQDRDRDTIYF.

This chain joins TRBV7-3 and TRBJ1-1; the D is unclear. Germline-derived CDR1 and CDR2 are SGHTA and FQGTGA. The ends were cut back, 3 bases at V and 1 base at J, with 9 bases in the middle. This CDR3 contains 14 residues. The CDR3 spells CASSLEHENTEAFF. DNA for the CDR3: TGTGCCAGCAGCTTGGAACACGAGAACACTGAAGCTTTCTTT.

This clone was counted once. V is TRBV15 and J is TRBJ2-3; D is ambiguous. In germline, CDR1 is LNHNV, CDR2 YYDKDF (reference sequence). V was cut by 7 bases and J by 1 base, with 9 bases left in between. The CDR3 has 13 residues. The CDR3 loop reads CATTRPGTDTQYF. The CDR3 bases are TGTGCCACCACCCGCCCCGGCACAGATACGCAGTATTTT.

This clone was counted between two and nine times. The CDR3 here is CASSGIAGGPIDTQYF. The CDR3 bases are TGTGCCAGCAGCGGGATAGCGGGAGGGCCTATAGATACGCAGTATTTT. The rearrangement links TRBV7-8 to TRBJ2-3; TRBD2 matches 11 bases. Germline V gene data show CDR1 as SGHVS and CDR2 as FQNEAQ. V gave up 5 bases and J gave up 5 bases; unmatched junction bases: 9. The CDR3 is 16 amino acids.

This chain joins TRBV15 and TRBJ2-1; 12 bases fit TRBD2. V shed 0 bases, J shed 9 bases, and the junction held 9 bases outside the gene matches. CDR3 size: 17 residues. Germline V gives CDR1 LNHNV, CDR2 YYDKDF (reference sequence). The CDR3 here is CATSRDSLAGGPIEQFF. The CDR3 DNA reads TGTGCCACCAGCAGAGATTCCCTAGCGGGAGGGCCTATTGAGCAGTTCTTC.

V gene TRBV7-9 combines with J gene TRBJ2-3; D is perhaps TRBD2 (6 bases). Germline assignment: CDR1 SEHNR and CDR2 FQNEAQ (reference sequence). V was cut by 8 bases and J by 5 bases, with 17 bases left in between. The CDR3 runs to 14 residues. The CDR3 region has the DNA TGTGCCAGCCGTGATGGGACTTTCAGAGATACGCAGTATTTT. This gives the protein CASRDGTFRDTQYF.

The chain couples TRBV5-1 to TRBJ2-3, with 9 bases matching TRBD2. The V gene end was trimmed by 1 base and the J gene end by 0 bases; junction bases not matched to a gene: 3. The CDR3 length is 16 residues. CDR1 SGHRS and CDR2 YFSETQ come from the germline V gene. Here the CDR3 DNA reads TGCGCCAGCAGCTTGTATCTAGCGGGAAGCACAGATACGCAGTATTTT. Translated: CASSLYLAGSTDTQYF.

The chain recombines TRBV5-1 with TRBJ2-3; no clear D gene. Per germline, CDR1 SGHRS and CDR2 YFSETQ. V was pared by 0 bases and J by 2 bases, with 10 bases between. CDR3 length: 15 amino acids. The CDR3 reads CASSLGVTHTDTQYF. CDR3 sequence (DNA): TGCGCCAGCAGCTTGGGGGTCACTCACACAGATACGCAGTATTTT.

The rearrangement links TRBV18 to TRBJ1-1, with D unresolved. Trimming stripped 1 base from V and 4 bases from J, with 10 bases between. Germline CDR1 is KGHSH and CDR2 is LQKENI. The CDR3 contains 14 residues. The CDR3 here is CASSPQGSPTEAFF. CDR3 bases: TGTGCCAGCTCACCACAGGGTTCTCCCACTGAAGCTTTCTTT.

The chain is built from TRBV5-6 and TRBJ1-1; D is unresolved. Trimming removed 4 bases at V and 4 bases at J, with 8 bases between. CDR1 and CDR2 from the germline V gene are SGHDT and YYEEEE. The CDR3 totals 12 residues. CDR3 in amino acids: CASSVDGTEAFF. The CDR3 bases are TGTGCCAGCAGCGTGGATGGCACTGAAGCTTTCTTT.

This chain links TRBV5-1 with TRBJ2-2; 9 positions agree with TRBD2. This CDR3 has 15 amino acids. The germline CDR1 and CDR2 sequences are SGHRS and YFSETQ. Trimming cost V 0 bases and J 6 bases; bases outside gene matches: 3. For the CDR3, the DNA is TGCGCCAGCAGCTTGGTCGTAGCGGGAGCCGGGGAGCTGTTTTTT. It codes for CASSLVVAGAGELFF.

The rearrangement joins TRBV21-1 to TRBJ2-4; the table's D call, TRBD1, has no DNA check behind it. TRBV21-1 is shown as a pseudogene. The CDR3 totals 17 residues. The chain's CDR3 is CASSKESGAQAKNIQYF. The CDR3 DNA sequence: TGTGCCAGCAGCAAAGAGTCTGGGGCCCAAGCCAAAAACATTCAGTACTTC.

V is TRBV19 and J is TRBJ1-5; D remains ambiguous. The V and J ends lost 2 bases and 3 bases respectively, with 8 bases between them. The CDR3 runs 14 residues. CDR1 and CDR2 (germline): LNHDA, SQIVND (reference sequence). CDR3 DNA sequence: TGTGCCAGTAGTATACCCATCTACAATCAGCCCCAGCATTTT. This encodes CASSIPIYNQPQHF.

The V gene is TRBV5-4, the J gene TRBJ1-2, with D perhaps TRBD1 (6 bases). CDR1 is SGHNT, CDR2 YYREEE, per germline (reference sequence). Trimming removed 7 bases from V and 4 bases from J, with 11 bases in between. The CDR3 covers 12 residues. CDR3 loop: CASLDSSYGYTF. The CDR3 DNA follows: TGTGCCAGCTTGGACAGCTCCTATGGCTACACCTTC.

The chain couples TRBV27 to TRBJ2-7; TRBD2 matches at 16 bases. Trimming removed 7 bases from V and 2 bases from J; junction bases left unmatched: 5. The germline gives CDR1 MNHEY, CDR2 SMNVEV (reference sequence). The CDR3 length is 16 residues. The CDR3 DNA follows: TGTGCCAGCAAGGGACTAGCGGGAGGGGCCGCCTACGAGCAGTACTTC. It translates to CASKGLAGGAAYEQYF.

The chain recombines TRBV7-3 with TRBJ2-7, with D perhaps matching TRBD2 (5 bases). Between the trimmed V and J ends, which lost 4 bases and 5 bases, there was a span of 18 bases. The CDR3 totals 15 residues. Per germline, CDR1 SGHTA and CDR2 FQGTGA. The CDR3 here is CASSSQSGNLDEQYF. The CDR3 DNA reads as TGTGCCAGCAGCTCCCAGTCCGGGAACCTCGACGAGCAGTACTTC. Full variable domain (remainder filled in from reference TRBV7-3 and TRBJ2-7): GAGVSQTPSNKVTEKGKYVELRCDPISGHTALYWYRQSLGQGPEFLIYFQGTGAADDSGLPNDRFFAVRPEGSVSTLKIQRTERGDSAVYLCASSSQSGNLDEQYFGPGTRLTVT.

The V gene is TRBV28, the J gene TRBJ2-7, with no clear D. Germline V CDR1 and CDR2: MDHEN, SYDVKM. The V end lost 2 bases, the J end lost 4 bases, and 6 bases lay between the germline ends. The CDR3 extends over 12 amino acids. As DNA, the CDR3 is TGTGCCAGCAGTTTAACGGAGTACGAGCAGTACTTC. This codes for CASSLTEYEQYF.

This chain uses TRBV29-1 with TRBJ1-1; D not resolved. Germline assignment: CDR1 SQVTM and CDR2 ANQGSEA. With 0 bases removed from V and 14 bases from J, the gap between germline ends came to 10 bases. The CDR3 has 10 amino acids. CDR3 residues: CSVEEGSLFF. The CDR3 region has the DNA TGCAGCGTTGAAGAGGGCAGCCTATTCTTT.